Listed here are 5 T cell receptor beta chains from one sample, sequenced in a study of cytomegalovirus exposure and HLA in healthy donors. PCR primers comprised 60 Vbeta and 13 Jbeta primers. Clones were read by immunoSEQ multiplex PCR, and TCRdb kept only the in-frame ones, dropping some. The sample carries under 90,000 clones, roughly 73% recorded once. Sequenced input: PBMCs. Receptor source: a man aged 35 to 55 in good health and CMV-seronegative.

The chain joins TRBV4-1 to TRBJ1-1; D is ambiguous. The V end was cut by 1 base, the J end by 0 bases, with 9 bases between. CDR1 is MGHRA and CDR2 is YSYEKL in the germline V gene. The CDR3 length is 15 residues. In DNA, the CDR3 is TGCGCCAGCAGCCAAGCCCCCACACTGAACACTGAAGCTTTCTTT. It specifies CASSQAPTLNTEAFF.

The chain has TRBV27 and TRBJ2-3, with 7 bases lining up with TRBD2. CDR1 MNHEY and CDR2 SMNVEV come from the germline V gene (reference sequence). V trimming: 0 bases; J trimming: 2 bases; junction bases outside the gene matches: 8. The CDR3 is made up of 17 amino acids. The CDR3 region is CASSLSSSGDNTDTQYF. For the CDR3, the DNA is TGTGCCAGCAGTTTATCGTCTAGCGGAGATAACACAGATACGCAGTATTTT.

V is TRBV4-1 and J is TRBJ2-7; TRBD2 matches 9 bases. There are 17 residues in the CDR3. Unmatched junction bases numbered 10, after V lost 1 base and J lost 3 bases. Looked up from germline, CDR1 is MGHRA and CDR2 is YSYEKL. The CDR3 sequence is CASSQGLAGDPFYEQYF. The DNA for the CDR3 is TGCGCCAGCAGCCAAGGATTAGCGGGAGACCCGTTCTACGAGCAGTACTTC.

V is TRBV10-3 and J is TRBJ1-1, with 7 positions matching TRBD1. V was pared by 10 bases and J by 0 bases, with 5 bases of the junction left unmatched. This CDR3 spans 13 amino acids. The germline V gene encodes CDR1 ENHRY and CDR2 SYGVKD. The CDR3 DNA follows: TGTGCCACCACAGGGGTCATGAACACTGAAGCTTTCTTT. It yields the protein CATTGVMNTEAFF.

The chain is built from TRBV5-1 and TRBJ2-5; 8 bases line up with TRBD1. The J call could be wrong; TRBJ2-7 is a better fit for the DNA end. This CDR3 spans 15 amino acids. Germline V gene data show CDR1 as SGHRS and CDR2 as YFSETQ. The CDR3 bases are TGCGCCAGCAGCTTGGATGGGACAGGTACCTACGAGCAGTACTTC. It translates to CASSLDGTGTYEQYF.